The rows below give T cell receptor beta chains drawn from one sample of a study of OX40 agonist ivuxolimab in advanced cancers. Measured with immunoSEQ multiplex PCR; TCRdb has only the in-frame clones, and not every one. The table includes about 55,000 clones, approximately 84% detected once. The specimen was CD4+ or CD8+ T cells sorted from blood, collected in a trial of the OX40 agonist ivuxolimab. The receptors derive from an adult with an advanced solid tumor such as melanoma, head and neck, liver or kidney cancer. Both conserved end residues are part of each CDR3. A D gene is named only where the DNA matches it firmly. Size values are once, few and many counts, or a class for expanded clones, and some rows have none.

>TRBV5-1|TRBJ2-1|TRBD2|.|17
TGCGCCAGCAGCACCGGGACTAGCGGGTACTCTCTCAATGAGCAGTTCTTC
CASSTGTSGYSLNEQFF
>TRBV27|TRBJ1-5|TRBD1|.|14
TGTGCCAGCAGGGGGACAGGGCTTGGTCAGCCCCAGCATTTT
CASRGTGLGQPQHF
>TRBV6-6|TRBJ1-1|TRBD1|once|16
TGTGCCAGCAGTTCGCATGGACAGGGAGGGAACACTGAAGCTTTCTTT
CASSSHGQGGNTEAFF
>TRBV6-6|TRBJ2-1|TRBD1|.|15
TGTGCCAGCAGTTACTTGACAGGGGGCTACAATGAGCAGTTCTTC
CASSYLTGGYNEQFF
>TRBV28|TRBJ1-2|.|.|17
TGTGCCAGCAGTTTATTGACTAAGGGGCTTCAGAACTATGGCTACACCTTC
CASSLLTKGLQNYGYTF
>TRBV7-3|TRBJ2-3|TRBD2|.|15
TGTGCCAGCAGCCGACTAGCAGAGTTTAAAGATACGCAGTATTTT
CASSRLAEFKDTQYF
>TRBV19|TRBJ2-2|.|.|17
TGTGCCAGTAGTAAACGACAGGCCATCGGGAACACCGGGGAGCTGTTTTTT
CASSKRQAIGNTGELFF
>TRBV19|TRBJ1-2|.|.|13
TGTGCCAGTAGTATCCCCACGGGCGGTGGCTACACCTTC
CASSIPTGGGYTF
>TRBV7-9|TRBJ2-2|TRBD1|.|16
TGTGCCAGCAGCTTATCCTGGGACAGGGCCACCGGGGAGCTGTTTTTT
CASSLSWDRATGELFF
>TRBV9|TRBJ2-7|.|once|14
TGTGCCAGCAGCGCTGGGGACGCAACCTACGAGCAGTACTTC
CASSAGDATYEQYF
>TRBV15|TRBJ2-1|.|once|14
TGTGCCACCAGCAGAGGGGAGCCCGGTGGTGAGCAGTTCTTC
CATSRGEPGGEQFF
>TRBV23-1|TRBJ2-1|TRBD1|.|14
TGCGCCAGCAGCCACTACCAGGGGGCGGCTGAGCAGTTCTTC
CASSHYQGAAEQFF
>TRBV5-6|TRBJ1-2|.|.|15
TGTGCCAGCAGCTTAGGCAGCACCCGATACTATGGCTACACCTTC
CASSLGSTRYYGYTF
>TRBV7-3|TRBJ2-3|TRBD1|.|14
TGTGCCAGCAGCAAGTCCACAGGGGCAGATACGCAGTATTTT
CASSKSTGADTQYF
>TRBV7-3|TRBJ2-7|.|.|13
TGTGCCAGCAGCCCAGGACTGGTCTACGAGCAGTACTTC
CASSPGLVYEQYF
>TRBV28|TRBJ1-1|.|.|13
TGTGCCAGCAGTACGAGGGTTGGGGCTGAAGCTTTCTTT
CASSTRVGAEAFF
>TRBV19|TRBJ2-5|.|.|14
TGTGCCAGTAGTGCCCGACGGACCCAAGAGACCCAGTACTTC
CASSARRTQETQYF
>TRBV7-2|TRBJ1-2|TRBD1|.|13
TGTGCCAGCAGCCGAACAGGGGACTATGGCTACACCTTC
CASSRTGDYGYTF
>TRBV2|TRBJ2-7|TRBD2|once|12
TGTGCCAGCAGCGGGAGGGCCTACGAGCAGTACTTC
CASSGRAYEQYF
>TRBV28|TRBJ1-1|.|.|11
TGTGCCAGCAATAGAAACACTGAAGCTTTCTTT
CASNRNTEAFF
>TRBV5-6|TRBJ1-4|.|.|13
TGTGCCAGCAGCTTGTCATACAGGGATGGGCTGTCTTTT
CASSLSYRDGLSF
>TRBV5-1|TRBJ1-1|.|once|18
TGCGCCAGCAGCTTGGCCAATCTCGGCAGGGCAGCTACCACTGAAGCTTTCTTT
CASSLANLGRAATTEAFF
>TRBV30|TRBJ2-5|TRBD2|.|12
TGTGCCTGGAGGAGCGGGAAAGAGACCCAGTACTTC
CAWRSGKETQYF
>TRBV15|TRBJ2-2|.|.|14
TGTGCCACCAGGCAGGAGGGTAGATCCGGGGAGCTGTTTTTT
CATRQEGRSGELFF
>TRBV6-5|TRBJ2-7|TRBD1|.|16
TGTGCCAGCAGTTACGGTTCGGGACAGGGTCAGGTCGAGCAGTACTTC
CASSYGSGQGQVEQYF
>TRBV6-6|TRBJ2-1|TRBD2|.|13
TGTGCCAGCAGTTACCCTAGCGGCTATGAGCAGTTCTTC
CASSYPSGYEQFF
>TRBV11-3|TRBJ2-2|.|.|11
TGTGCCAGCAGCTTAGCCGGGGAGCTGTTTTTT
CASSLAGELFF
>TRBV28|TRBJ2-7|.|.|14
TGTGCCAGCAGTTTACGGCAGGGGATCAACGAGCAGTACTTC
CASSLRQGINEQYF
>TRBV19|TRBJ1-2|.|.|14
TGTGCCAGTAGCCCCATGGCAGGGCGGCATGGCTACACCTTC
CASSPMAGRHGYTF
>TRBV28|TRBJ2-1|.|once|15
TGTGCCAGCATCCCCACGGGACTGGCCTACAATGAGCAGTTCTTC
CASIPTGLAYNEQFF
>TRBV4-2|TRBJ1-4|.|.|14
TGTGCCAGCACCGAAGACACCGGAGGGGAAAAACTGTTTTTT
CASTEDTGGEKLFF
>TRBV18|TRBJ2-4|.|.|15
TGTGCCAGCTCACCAGGGGTAGGGGTCAAAAACATTCAGTACTTC
CASSPGVGVKNIQYF
>TRBV6-6|TRBJ2-5|.|.|11
TGTGCCAGCAGGGGCATGGGGGAGCAGTACTTC
CASRGMGEQYF
>TRBV7-8|TRBJ1-1|TRBD1|once|14
TGTGCCAGCAGCTTGGACAGGGTGGGCACTGAAGCTTTCTTT
CASSLDRVGTEAFF
>TRBV27|TRBJ1-5|.|.|12
TGTGCCAGCAGTTTCTACAATCAGCCCCAGCATTTT
CASSFYNQPQHF
>TRBV28|TRBJ2-1|.|.|10
TGTGCCAGCAGTCTCGGTGAGCAGTTCTTC
CASSLGEQFF
>TRBV28|TRBJ2-7|TRBD1|.|16
TGTGCCAGCAGTTCCCCCGGGACAGGGGGATTCTACGAGCAGTACTTC
CASSSPGTGGFYEQYF
>TRBV6-5|TRBJ2-2|TRBD1|.|13
TGTGCCAGCAGTGACAGGGGGATCGGGGAGCTGTTTTTT
CASSDRGIGELFF
>TRBV4-2|TRBJ1-5|.|.|15
TGTGCCAGCAGCCAAGATCTGGGAAACGCTCAGCCCCAGCATTTT
CASSQDLGNAQPQHF
>TRBV5-1|TRBJ2-2|TRBD2|.|17
TGCGCCAGCAGAGTCCGCGGGGGACTAGCGAACACCGGGGAGCTGTTTTTT
CASRVRGGLANTGELFF
>TRBV27|TRBJ1-5|.|.|14
TGTGCCAGCGCTTGGAGGTCTAGCAATCAGCCCCAGCATTTT
CASAWRSSNQPQHF
>TRBV11-2|TRBJ2-1|TRBD2|.|15
TGTGCCAGCAGCTTAGTAGCGGGAGTAGGCGGTGAGCAGTTCTTC
CASSLVAGVGGEQFF
>TRBV4-1|TRBJ2-1|.|few|16
TGCGCCAGCAGCCCCGGTAGGGGCGGGATGTACAATGAGCAGTTCTTC
CASSPGRGGMYNEQFF
>TRBV7-2|TRBJ1-2|TRBD1|.|15
TGTGCCAGCAGCTCTGGACAGGTCCTGAGGGGTGGCTACACCTTC
CASSSGQVLRGGYTF
>TRBV10-3|TRBJ1-2|.|.|13
TGTGCCATCACTGCAGGGGAGGAGTATGGCTACACCTTC
CAITAGEEYGYTF
>TRBV2|TRBJ2-1|.|.|12
TGTGCCAGCAAGTGGGGGTACAATGAGCAGTTCTTC
CASKWGYNEQFF
>TRBV7-6|TRBJ2-1|.|once|14
TGTGCCAGCAGCTCCGCGCCATCCAGCTATGAGCAGTTCTTC
CASSSAPSSYEQFF
>TRBV5-6|TRBJ2-7|.|.|14
TGTGCCAGCCGGTCAAGGGGTATGTCGGGCGAGCAGTACTTC
CASRSRGMSGEQYF